This passage covers 27 T cell receptor beta chains from one sample sequenced in a study of blood T cell repertoires in COVID-19 (dated by TCRdb to the early 2020s). The library was produced with the immunoSEQ multiplex PCR assay. TCRdb holds this immuneACCESS table with in-frame rearrangements only. Some clones are missing; in checked studies, unresolved V genes explain under half, and the rest has no known cause. The sample table records a few hundred thousand clones; 89% of these occur just once. The ten top clones hold under 8% of the sample. The sequencing input was peripheral blood. These receptors all come from a man younger than 35 who had recovered from COVID-19.

The rearrangement joins TRBV12-3 or TRBV12-4 to TRBJ1-1; D not certain. V was pared by 6 bases and J by 0 bases, with 8 bases between. The CDR3 runs 13 residues. CDR3 sequence (DNA): TGTGCCAGCAGGCATTACTTGAACACTGAAGCTTTCTTT. Encoded protein: CASRHYLNTEAFF.

The chain has TRBV6-6 and TRBJ2-3, with 7 bases that match TRBD1. With 6 bases clipped from V and 8 bases from J, the junction kept 14 bases outside the gene matches. CDR3 length equals 15 residues. Germline CDR1 is MNHNY and CDR2 is SVGAGI (reference sequence). CDR3 sequence (DNA): TGTGCCAGCAGCGATACTGGGACAGTTGGGGGTACGCAGTATTTT. Translating gives CASSDTGTVGGTQYF.

The chain uses TRBV4-3 and TRBJ2-7, with 8 bases identical to TRBD1. The germline V gene encodes CDR1 LGHNA and CDR2 YSLEER. The CDR3 contains 16 residues. V gave up 4 bases and J gave up 3 bases; unmatched junction bases: 11. The CDR3 loop is CASSRDRGVPYYEQYF. In nucleotides, the CDR3 is TGCGCCAGCAGCCGAGACAGGGGTGTCCCTTACTACGAGCAGTACTTC.

The gene calls are TRBV27 and TRBJ1-3; D unresolved. CDR1 and CDR2 (germline): MNHEY, SMNVEV (reference sequence). Trimming removed 5 bases from V and 1 base from J, with 15 bases in between. CDR3 length: 16 amino acids. CDR3 DNA sequence: TGTGCCAGCAGTACCCGGGGTGCCTATTCTGGAAACACCATATATTTT. Translated: CASSTRGAYSGNTIYF.

The gene calls are TRBV28 and TRBJ2-7, with D perhaps matching TRBD1 (5 bases). Germline CDR1 reads MDHEN; CDR2 reads SYDVKM. The CDR3 sequence is 12 residues long. The germline V and J ends were trimmed by 6 bases and 2 bases, with 8 bases remaining between them. CDR3 sequence (DNA): TGTGCCAGCAGCACGACAGCCTACGAGCAGTACTTC. It codes for CASSTTAYEQYF.

The DNA for the CDR3 is TGTGCCAGCAGCTTAGAAGAGTACCAAGAGACCCAGTACTTC. This codes for CASSLEEYQETQYF. The chain links TRBV11-2 to TRBJ2-5, with D unclear. V was shortened by 0 bases and J by 0 bases, with 5 bases between the two germline ends. Germline values: CDR1 SGHAT, CDR2 FQNNGV. The CDR3 is made up of 14 amino acids.

The V call is TRBV29-1, the J call TRBJ2-3; no clear D gene. This CDR3 has 13 amino acids. Germline V lookup: CDR1 SQVTM, CDR2 ANQGSEA. Trimming shortened V by 7 bases and J by 5 bases, and 16 bases separated the two germline ends. The CDR3 DNA reads as TGCAGCGCCAGTCCCCAGGAAGGAGATACGCAGTATTTT. Amino acids: CSASPQEGDTQYF.

This clone appeared once. The rearrangement joins TRBV5-1 to TRBJ2-7; TRBD2 matches 7 bases. The germline V gene encodes CDR1 SGHRS and CDR2 YFSETQ. The CDR3 consists of 15 residues. The trim removed 4 bases at V and 6 bases at J, leaving 13 bases unmatched. The CDR3 DNA follows: TGCGCCAGCAGCCGGGTAGCGGGCGTAGCAAGCGAGCAGTACTTC. It yields the protein CASSRVAGVASEQYF.

The chain recombines TRBV4-1 with TRBJ2-7; 12 nucleotides align to TRBD1. Germline CDR1 reads MGHRA; CDR2 reads YSYEKL. Trimming cost V 4 bases and J 5 bases; bases outside gene matches: 12. The CDR3 covers 17 residues. The CDR3 DNA reads TGCGCCAGCAGCCTCTCTGGACCGGGACAGGGGGCCGACGAGCAGTACTTC. Translated, it gives CASSLSGPGQGADEQYF.

This chain uses TRBV7-2 with TRBJ1-6; 7 positions match TRBD1. V lost 4 bases and J lost 6; bases outside the gene matches: 3. This CDR3 comprises 14 residues. Germline CDR1 reads SGHTA; CDR2 reads FQGNSA. CDR3 residues: CASSSTGFNSPLHF. CDR3 coding DNA: TGTGCCAGCAGCTCGACAGGGTTTAATTCACCCCTCCACTTT.

The chain uses TRBV7-9 and TRBJ2-1, with D unclear. The CDR3 covers 12 residues. Germline V gives CDR1 SEHNR, CDR2 FQNEAQ (reference sequence). V gave up 5 bases and J gave up 6 bases, with 8 bases separating them. This CDR3 reads CASSRGPNEQFF. As DNA, the CDR3 is TGTGCCAGCAGCCGCGGCCCCAATGAGCAGTTCTTC.

The rearrangement joins TRBV6-1 to TRBJ1-6, with D unresolved. With 1 base removed from V and 2 bases from J, the gap between germline ends came to 12 bases. Per germline, CDR1 MNHNS and CDR2 SASEGT. CDR3 length: 17 residues. The CDR3, as DNA: TGTGCCAGCAGTGAAGAAGTGCGAACGGCCTATAATTCACCCCTCCACTTT. Protein sequence: CASSEEVRTAYNSPLHF.

The rearrangement uses TRBV9 and TRBJ1-1; no definite D call. The CDR3 has 13 amino acids. V was clipped by 0 bases and J by 6 bases, with 9 bases between them. The germline V gene has CDR1 SGDLS and CDR2 YYNGEE. The CDR3 DNA is TGTGCCAGCAGCGTAGACGAACGGGCTGAAGCTTTCTTT. Translated, it gives CASSVDERAEAFF.

This chain uses TRBV4-1 with TRBJ2-7; the D is unclear. Deletions cut 5 bases from V and 4 bases from J, with 18 bases between. Germline CDR1 MGHRA, CDR2 YSYEKL. This CDR3 contains 15 residues. The CDR3 is CASSSELVRRYEQYF. Here the CDR3 DNA reads TGCGCCAGCAGCTCTGAGCTAGTCCGTCGGTACGAGCAGTACTTC.

This sequence joins TRBV5-1 and TRBJ2-1; D remains unclear. Trimming cost V 1 base and J 5 bases, with 13 bases left between them. The CDR3 is 15 amino acids. Germline CDR1 SGHRS, CDR2 YFSETQ. The CDR3 DNA is TGCGCCAGCAGCTTGAATGCTGTCAGAAACAATGAGCAGTTCTTC. It is translated as CASSLNAVRNNEQFF.

This clone has a handful of counts. This chain connects TRBV9 to TRBJ2-1; 14 bases align to TRBD2. The CDR3 is 15 amino acids. V was clipped by 3 bases and J by 8 bases; unmatched bases: 4. CDR1 and CDR2 from the germline V gene are SGDLS and YYNGEE. This CDR3 is CASSEGTSGRDEQFF. CDR3 nucleotide sequence: TGTGCCAGCAGCGAGGGGACTAGCGGGAGAGATGAGCAGTTCTTC.

V is TRBV6-6 and J is TRBJ2-7, with D perhaps TRBD1 (5 bases). The CDR3 loop spans 15 amino acids. Germline V gene lookup returns CDR1 MNHNY and CDR2 SVGAGI (reference sequence). The V gene lost 2 bases and the J gene lost 6 bases, with 17 bases spanning the gap. In nucleotides, the CDR3 is TGTGCCAGCAGTTACCCGGCAGGGCATGCAGGCGAGCAGTACTTC. As protein: CASSYPAGHAGEQYF.

This rearrangement joins TRBV6-5 to TRBJ2-1, with TRBD1 matching 7 bases. Germline V gene lookup returns CDR1 MNHEY and CDR2 SVGAGI. The CDR3 has 13 amino acids. J lost 8 bases, V lost 5 bases, and 6 bases had no gene match. The CDR3, as DNA: TGTGCCAGCAGTCTCGAAGGGGGCTATGAGCAGTTCTTC. Protein: CASSLEGGYEQFF.

About this clone: The sample has other DNA sequences that encode this CDR3 too. V usage is TRBV18 and J usage is TRBJ1-1; D is possibly TRBD1 (5 bases). In germline, CDR1 is KGHSH, CDR2 LQKENI. The germline V and J ends were trimmed by 3 bases and 4 bases, with 9 bases remaining between them. This CDR3 contains 13 residues. This CDR3 is CASSPQGTTEAFF. The CDR3 DNA sequence: TGTGCCAGCTCACCCCAGGGTACCACTGAAGCTTTCTTT.

V usage is TRBV5-4 and J usage is TRBJ2-1; no reliable D call. Germline CDR1 is SGHNT and CDR2 is YYREEE (reference sequence). The CDR3 is 14 amino acids. Trimming shortened V by 2 bases and J by 0 bases, and 6 bases separated the two germline ends. The CDR3 loop reads CASSFQSSYNEQFF. For the CDR3, the DNA is TGTGCCAGCAGCTTCCAGTCCTCCTACAATGAGCAGTTCTTC.

The chain employs TRBV9 and TRBJ1-4; 9 bases line up with TRBD1. CDR1 and CDR2 from the germline V gene are SGDLS and YYNGEE. The CDR3 spans 16 residues. J was trimmed by 6 bases and V by 2 bases; bases with no gene match: 8. In DNA form, the CDR3 reads TGTGCCAGCAGCGTGGGCAACAGGGGGCGGGATGAAAAACTGTTTTTT. This translates into CASSVGNRGRDEKLFF.

This clone appeared a few times. This chain links TRBV30 with TRBJ2-2; no firm D call. CDR1 GTSNPN and CDR2 SVGIG come from the germline V gene (reference sequence). V was cut by 4 bases and J by 6 bases, with 9 bases left in between. The CDR3 has 12 residues. CDR3 in DNA: TGTGCCTGGAATCGTGTTTCCGGGGAGCTGTTTTTT. Its protein product is CAWNRVSGELFF.

This chain joins TRBV19 and TRBJ1-1; possibly TRBD1 for D (5 bases). CDR3 size: 16 residues. The germline CDR1 and CDR2 sequences are LNHDA and SQIVND (reference sequence). V was pared by 5 bases and J by 0 bases, with 16 bases between. CDR3 sequence reads: CASSPLLTDMNTEAFF. For the CDR3, the DNA is TGTGCCAGTAGTCCTCTTTTGACAGACATGAACACTGAAGCTTTCTTT.

The chain joins TRBV27 to TRBJ1-6; D may be TRBD1 (5 bases). The CDR3 consists of 14 residues. Trimming shortened V by 6 bases and J by 7 bases, and 13 bases separated the two germline ends. Germline V gene sequence: CDR1 MNHEY, CDR2 SMNVEV (reference sequence). DNA for the CDR3: TGTGCCAGCAGGCTGGCGGGGGGGAATTCACCCCTCCACTTT. Protein product: CASRLAGGNSPLHF.

This clone was seen once. The chain recombines TRBV25-1 with TRBJ1-4, with D maybe TRBD1 (6 bases). Trimming left V 0 bases short and J 4 bases short, with 9 bases between. Looked up from germline, CDR1 is MGHDK and CDR2 is SYGVNS. The CDR3 has 15 residues. DNA of the CDR3: TGTGCCAGCAGTGAATATGGGGGCCGTAATGAAAAACTGTTTTTT. Amino acids: CASSEYGGRNEKLFF.

J is TRBJ2-7 and V is TRBV7-6; D might be TRBD2 (5 bases). With 1 base removed from V and 2 bases from J, the gap between germline ends came to 12 bases. CDR3 length equals 15 residues. Looked up from germline, CDR1 is SGHVS and CDR2 is FNYEAQ. In nucleotides, the CDR3 is TGTGCCAGCAGCTTAGGAACGGGATGGGCCTACGAGCAGTACTTC. Amino acid sequence: CASSLGTGWAYEQYF.

This clone has a single count. The chain employs TRBV28 and TRBJ1-4, with no clear D. Per the germline V gene, CDR1 is MDHEN and CDR2 is SYDVKM. The CDR3 consists of 15 residues. The V and J ends lost 4 bases and 3 bases respectively, with 12 bases between them. In nucleotides, the CDR3 is TGTGCCAGCAGTTCCACTCTCCCCTCTAATGAAAAACTGTTTTTT. Residues: CASSSTLPSNEKLFF.